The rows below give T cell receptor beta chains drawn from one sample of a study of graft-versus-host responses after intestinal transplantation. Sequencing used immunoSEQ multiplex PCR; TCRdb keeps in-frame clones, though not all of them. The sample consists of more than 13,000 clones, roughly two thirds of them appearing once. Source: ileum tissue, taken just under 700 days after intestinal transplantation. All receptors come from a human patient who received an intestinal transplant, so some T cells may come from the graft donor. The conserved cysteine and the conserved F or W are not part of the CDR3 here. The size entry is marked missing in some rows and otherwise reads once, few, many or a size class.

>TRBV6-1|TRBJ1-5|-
ASRGGNQPQH
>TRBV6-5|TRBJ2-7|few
ASNPSGGAYEQY
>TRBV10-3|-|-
AISNVAYEQY
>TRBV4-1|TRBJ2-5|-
ASSQGTSGGIKTQY
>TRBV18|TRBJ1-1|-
ASSPRGAWTMNTEAF
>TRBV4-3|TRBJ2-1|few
ASSRFDGGGSHNEQF
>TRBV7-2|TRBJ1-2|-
ASSLDRVGYT
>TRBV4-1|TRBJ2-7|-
ASSPSGLGQGAYEQY
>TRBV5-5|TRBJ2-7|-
ASSLVQGTYEQY
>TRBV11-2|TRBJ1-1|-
ASSLGQGTEAF
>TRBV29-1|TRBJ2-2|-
SVDPQGAGTGELF
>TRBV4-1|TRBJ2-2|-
ASSQVSGPRTGELF
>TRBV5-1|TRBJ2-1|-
ASTSATPGGEQF
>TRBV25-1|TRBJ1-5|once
ASSASGGTGNQPQH
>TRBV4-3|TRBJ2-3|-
ASSQTGTDTQY
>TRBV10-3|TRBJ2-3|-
AISEAGSGSTDTQY
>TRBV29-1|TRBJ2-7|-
SVRGGPYEQY
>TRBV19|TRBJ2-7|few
ASPDGLMGQGVHEQY
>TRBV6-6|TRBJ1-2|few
ASSYTRDRVYGYT
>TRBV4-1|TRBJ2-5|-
ASSQEGTGLGEQY
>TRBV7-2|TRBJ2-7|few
ASSLIPGTVYEQY
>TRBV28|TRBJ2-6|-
ASSFGTGGSSGANVLT
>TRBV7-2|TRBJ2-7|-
ASSLANREAYEQY
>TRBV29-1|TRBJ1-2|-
SVERRKGSNGYT
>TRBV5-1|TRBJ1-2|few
ASSLDRGTANYGYT
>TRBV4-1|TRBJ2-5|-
ASSQEGLGDRVRETQY
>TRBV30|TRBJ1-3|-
AWSGPPRVPGNTIY
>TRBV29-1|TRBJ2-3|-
SVELVEGADTQY
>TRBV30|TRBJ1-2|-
ASRRGAQGGYT
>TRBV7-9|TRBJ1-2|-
ASSSSRDRNYGYT
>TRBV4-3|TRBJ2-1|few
ASSQDWDRGSSEQF
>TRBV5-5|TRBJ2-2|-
ASSLEGRGGTGELF
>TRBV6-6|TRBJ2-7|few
ASSYSGQGGYEQY
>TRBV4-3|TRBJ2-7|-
ASSQGLADSYEQY
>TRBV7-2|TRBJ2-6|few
ASSPLGSGANVLT
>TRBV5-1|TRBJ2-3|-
ASSEAGSTDTQY
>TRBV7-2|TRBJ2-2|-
ASSLKTVYRDGTGELF
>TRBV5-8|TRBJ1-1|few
ASSLNRPTRIEAF
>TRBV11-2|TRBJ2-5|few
ASSLDLRGGRETQY
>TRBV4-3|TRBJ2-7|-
ASSVATGEAHEQY
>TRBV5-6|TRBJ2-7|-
ASSLAGGEMGGQY